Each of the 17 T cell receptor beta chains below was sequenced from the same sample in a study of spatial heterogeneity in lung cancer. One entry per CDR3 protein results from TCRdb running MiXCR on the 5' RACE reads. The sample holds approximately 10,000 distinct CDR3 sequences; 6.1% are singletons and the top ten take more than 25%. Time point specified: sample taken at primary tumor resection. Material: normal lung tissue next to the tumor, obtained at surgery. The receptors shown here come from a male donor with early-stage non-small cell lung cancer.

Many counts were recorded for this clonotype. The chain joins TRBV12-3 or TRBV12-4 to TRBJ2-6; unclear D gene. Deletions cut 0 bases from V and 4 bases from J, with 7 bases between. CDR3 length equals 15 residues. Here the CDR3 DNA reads TGTGCCAGCAGTTTAGCGGAAACCGGGGCCAACGTCCTGACTTTC. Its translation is CASSLAETGANVLTF.

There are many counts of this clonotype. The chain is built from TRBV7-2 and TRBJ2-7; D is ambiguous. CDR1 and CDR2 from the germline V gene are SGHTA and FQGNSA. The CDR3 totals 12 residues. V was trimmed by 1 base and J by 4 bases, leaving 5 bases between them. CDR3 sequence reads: CASSLGEYEQYF. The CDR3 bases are TGTGCCAGCAGCTTAGGCGAGTACGAGCAGTACTTC.

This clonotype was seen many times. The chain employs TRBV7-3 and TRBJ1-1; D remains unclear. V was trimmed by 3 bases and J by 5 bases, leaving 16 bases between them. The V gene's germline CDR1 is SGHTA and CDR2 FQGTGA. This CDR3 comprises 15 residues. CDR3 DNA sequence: TGTGCCAGCAGCTTTAGGATGGAGGGCGGAACTGAAGCTTTCTTT. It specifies CASSFRMEGGTEAFF.

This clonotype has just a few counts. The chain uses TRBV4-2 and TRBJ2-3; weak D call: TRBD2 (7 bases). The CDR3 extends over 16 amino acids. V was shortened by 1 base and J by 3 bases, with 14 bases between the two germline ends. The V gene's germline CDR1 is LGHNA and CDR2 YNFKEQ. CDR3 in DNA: TGTGCCAGCAGCCAAGCATCCGGGGGGCTGACAGATACGCAGTATTTT. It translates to CASSQASGGLTDTQYF.

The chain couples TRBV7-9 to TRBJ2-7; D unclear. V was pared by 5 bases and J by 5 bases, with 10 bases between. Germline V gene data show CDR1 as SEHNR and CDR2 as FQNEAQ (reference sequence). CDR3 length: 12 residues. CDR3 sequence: CASSPALNEQYF. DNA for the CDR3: TGTGCCAGCAGCCCTGCCCTAAACGAGCAGTACTTC.

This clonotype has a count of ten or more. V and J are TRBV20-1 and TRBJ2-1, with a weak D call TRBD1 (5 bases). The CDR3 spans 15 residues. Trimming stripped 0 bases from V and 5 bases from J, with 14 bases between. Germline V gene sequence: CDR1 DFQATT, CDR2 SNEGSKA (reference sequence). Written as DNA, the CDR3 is TGCAGTGCTAGAGATCTCTGGGGCGCTGACAATGAGCAGTTCTTC. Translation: CSARDLWGADNEQFF.

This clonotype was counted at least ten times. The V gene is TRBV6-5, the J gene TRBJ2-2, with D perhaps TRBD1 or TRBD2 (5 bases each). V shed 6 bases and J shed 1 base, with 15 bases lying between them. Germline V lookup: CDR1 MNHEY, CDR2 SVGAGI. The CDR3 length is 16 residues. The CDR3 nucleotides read TGTGCCAGCAGCCGAGGGGCCCCTGGGAACACCGGGGAGCTGTTTTTT. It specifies CASSRGAPGNTGELFF.

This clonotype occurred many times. CDR3 nucleotides: TGTGCCAGCAGTTCGTTGGGGACCCAGTACTTC. This gives the protein CASSSLGTQYF. The gene calls are TRBV27 and TRBJ2-5; D unresolved. This CDR3 has 11 residues. Trimming pared 4 bases from V and 7 bases from J, leaving 7 bases between. Germline V gene sequence: CDR1 MNHEY, CDR2 SMNVEV (reference sequence).

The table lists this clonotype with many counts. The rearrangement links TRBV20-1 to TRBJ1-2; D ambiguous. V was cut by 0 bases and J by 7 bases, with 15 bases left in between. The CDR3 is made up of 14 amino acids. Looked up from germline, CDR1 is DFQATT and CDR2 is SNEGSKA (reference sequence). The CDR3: CSAREVSDAGGYTF. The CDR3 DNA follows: TGCAGTGCTAGAGAGGTATCAGATGCAGGTGGCTACACCTTC.

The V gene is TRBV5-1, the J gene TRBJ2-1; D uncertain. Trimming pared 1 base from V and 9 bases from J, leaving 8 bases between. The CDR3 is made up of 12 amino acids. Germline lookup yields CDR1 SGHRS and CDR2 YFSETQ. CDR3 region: CASSLSESEQFF. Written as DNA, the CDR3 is TGCGCCAGCAGCTTGAGCGAGAGTGAGCAGTTCTTC.

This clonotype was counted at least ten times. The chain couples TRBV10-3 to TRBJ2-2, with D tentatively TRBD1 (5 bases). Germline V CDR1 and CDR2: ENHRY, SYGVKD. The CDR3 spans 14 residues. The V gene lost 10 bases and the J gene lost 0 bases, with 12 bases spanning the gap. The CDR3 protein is CASKTVANTGELFF. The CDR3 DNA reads TGTGCCAGCAAGACAGTCGCGAACACCGGGGAGCTGTTTTTT.

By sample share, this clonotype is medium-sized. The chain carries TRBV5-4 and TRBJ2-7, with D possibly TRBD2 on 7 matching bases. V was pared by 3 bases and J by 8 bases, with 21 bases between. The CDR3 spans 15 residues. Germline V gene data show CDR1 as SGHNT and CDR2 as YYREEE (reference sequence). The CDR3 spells CASSSGAGAPTQQYF. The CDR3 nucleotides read TGTGCCAGCAGCTCGGGTGCGGGGGCCCCTACGCAGCAGTACTTC.

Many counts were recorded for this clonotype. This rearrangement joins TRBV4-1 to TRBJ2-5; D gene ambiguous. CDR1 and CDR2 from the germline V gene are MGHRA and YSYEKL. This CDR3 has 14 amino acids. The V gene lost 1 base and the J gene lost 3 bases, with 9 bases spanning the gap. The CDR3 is CASSQVRQEETQYF. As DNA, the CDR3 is TGCGCCAGCAGCCAAGTAAGACAAGAAGAGACCCAGTACTTC.

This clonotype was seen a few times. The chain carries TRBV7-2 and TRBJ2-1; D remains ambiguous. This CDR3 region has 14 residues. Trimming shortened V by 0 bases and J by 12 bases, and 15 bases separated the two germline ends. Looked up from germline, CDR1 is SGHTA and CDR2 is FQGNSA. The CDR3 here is CASSLARASQVQFF. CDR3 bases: TGTGCCAGCAGCTTAGCGCGCGCTAGTCAAGTGCAGTTCTTC.

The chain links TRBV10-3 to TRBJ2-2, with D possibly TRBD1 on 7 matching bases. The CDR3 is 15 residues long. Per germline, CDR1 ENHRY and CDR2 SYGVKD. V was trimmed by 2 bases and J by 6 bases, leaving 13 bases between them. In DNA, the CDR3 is TGTGCCATCAGTGAGCAAACAGGGGACTCCGGGGAGCTGTTTTTT. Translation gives CAISEQTGDSGELFF.

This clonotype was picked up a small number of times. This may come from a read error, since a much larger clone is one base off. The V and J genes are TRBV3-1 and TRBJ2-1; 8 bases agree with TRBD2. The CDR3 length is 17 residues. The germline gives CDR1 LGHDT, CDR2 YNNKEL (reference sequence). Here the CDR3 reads CVSSPSPGLGSYNEQFF. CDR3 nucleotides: TGTGTCAGCAGCCCCTCGCCGGGACTAGGTTCCTACAATGAGCAGTTCTTC.

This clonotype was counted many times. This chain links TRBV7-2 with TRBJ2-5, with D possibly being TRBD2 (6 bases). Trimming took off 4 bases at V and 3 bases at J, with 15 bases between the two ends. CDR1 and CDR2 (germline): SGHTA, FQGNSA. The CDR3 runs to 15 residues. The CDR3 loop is CASSSLGGLEETQYF. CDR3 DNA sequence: TGTGCCAGCAGCTCTTTGGGGGGACTTGAAGAGACCCAGTACTTC. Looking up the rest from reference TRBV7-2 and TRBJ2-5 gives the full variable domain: GAGVSQSPSNKVTEKGKDVELRCDPISGHTALYWYRQSLGQGLEFLIYFQGNSAPDKSGLPSDRFSAERTGGSVSTLTIQRTQQEDSAVYLCASSSLGGLEETQYFGPGTRLLVL.